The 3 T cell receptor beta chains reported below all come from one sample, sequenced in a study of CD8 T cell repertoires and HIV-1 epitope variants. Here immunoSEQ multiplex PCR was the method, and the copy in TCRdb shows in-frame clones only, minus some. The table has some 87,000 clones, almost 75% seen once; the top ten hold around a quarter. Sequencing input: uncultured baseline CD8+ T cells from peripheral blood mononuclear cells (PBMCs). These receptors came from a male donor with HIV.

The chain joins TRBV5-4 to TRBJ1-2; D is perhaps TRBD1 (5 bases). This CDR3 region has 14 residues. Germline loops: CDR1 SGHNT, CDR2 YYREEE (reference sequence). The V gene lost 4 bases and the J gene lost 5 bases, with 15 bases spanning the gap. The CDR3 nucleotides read TGTGCCAGCAGCACCTCGGGGGGGAGGTATGGCTACACCTTC. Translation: CASSTSGGRYGYTF.

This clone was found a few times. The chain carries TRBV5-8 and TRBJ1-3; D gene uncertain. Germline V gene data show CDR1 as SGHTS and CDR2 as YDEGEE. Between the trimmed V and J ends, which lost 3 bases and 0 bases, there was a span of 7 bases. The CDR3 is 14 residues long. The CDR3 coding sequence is TGTGCCAGCAGCTCGGACCCCTCTGGAAACACCATATATTTT. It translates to CASSSDPSGNTIYF.

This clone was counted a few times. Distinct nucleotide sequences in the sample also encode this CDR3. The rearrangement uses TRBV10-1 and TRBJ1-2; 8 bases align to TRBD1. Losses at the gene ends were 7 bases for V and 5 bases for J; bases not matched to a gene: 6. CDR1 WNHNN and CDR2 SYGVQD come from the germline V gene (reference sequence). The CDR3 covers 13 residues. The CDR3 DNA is TGCGCCAGCAATCTCGACAGGGGTTATGGCTACACCTTC. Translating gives CASNLDRGYGYTF.